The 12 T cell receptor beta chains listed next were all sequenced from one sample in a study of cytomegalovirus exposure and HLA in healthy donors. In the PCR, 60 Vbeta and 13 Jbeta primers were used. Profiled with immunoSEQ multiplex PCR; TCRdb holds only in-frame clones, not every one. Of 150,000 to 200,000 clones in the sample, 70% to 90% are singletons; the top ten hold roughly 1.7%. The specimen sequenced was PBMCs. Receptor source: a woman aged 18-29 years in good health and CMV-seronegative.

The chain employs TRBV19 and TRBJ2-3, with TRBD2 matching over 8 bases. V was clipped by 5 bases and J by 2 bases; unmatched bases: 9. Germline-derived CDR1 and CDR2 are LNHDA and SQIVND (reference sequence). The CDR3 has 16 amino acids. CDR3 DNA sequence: TGTGCCAGTAGTGCCGTACTAGCGGACTACACAGATACGCAGTATTTT. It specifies CASSAVLADYTDTQYF.

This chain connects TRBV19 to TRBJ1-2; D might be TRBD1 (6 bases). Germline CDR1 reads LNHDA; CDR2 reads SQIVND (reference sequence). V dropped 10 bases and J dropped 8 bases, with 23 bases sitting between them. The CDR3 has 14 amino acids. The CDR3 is CATFPVGGAGGYTF. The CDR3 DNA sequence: TGTGCCACCTTCCCAGTTGGGGGGGCAGGCGGCTACACCTTC.

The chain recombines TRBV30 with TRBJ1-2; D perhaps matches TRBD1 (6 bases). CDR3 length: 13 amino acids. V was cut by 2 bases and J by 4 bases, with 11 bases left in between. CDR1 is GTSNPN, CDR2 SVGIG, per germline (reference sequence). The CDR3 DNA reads TGTGCCTGGAGTCTAGGACAGTTCTATGGCTACACCTTC. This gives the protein CAWSLGQFYGYTF.

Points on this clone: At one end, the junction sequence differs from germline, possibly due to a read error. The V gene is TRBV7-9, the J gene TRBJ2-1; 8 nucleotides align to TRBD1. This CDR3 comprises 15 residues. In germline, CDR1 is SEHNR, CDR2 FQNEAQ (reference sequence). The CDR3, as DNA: TGTTCCAGCAGCTCCCACAGGGGGGAGGTCAATGAGCAGTTCTTC. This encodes CSSSSHRGEVNEQFF.

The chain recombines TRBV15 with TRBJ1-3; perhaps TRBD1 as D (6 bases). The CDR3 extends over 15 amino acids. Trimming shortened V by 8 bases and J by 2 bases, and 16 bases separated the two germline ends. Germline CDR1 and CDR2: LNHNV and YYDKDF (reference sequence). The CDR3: CATSRRGAAGNTIYF. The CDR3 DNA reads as TGTGCCACCTCAAGGCGGGGGGCCGCTGGAAACACCATATATTTT.

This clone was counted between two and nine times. The CDR3 DNA is TGTGCCAGCAGCCAAGACCCCCCCGGGACTGAAGCTTTCTTT. Residues: CASSQDPPGTEAFF. The chain has TRBV4-2 and TRBJ1-1; D not certain. The length of the CDR3 is 14 residues. Germline CDR1 reads LGHNA; CDR2 reads YNFKEQ. V lost 0 bases to trimming and J lost 5 bases, with 10 bases between them.

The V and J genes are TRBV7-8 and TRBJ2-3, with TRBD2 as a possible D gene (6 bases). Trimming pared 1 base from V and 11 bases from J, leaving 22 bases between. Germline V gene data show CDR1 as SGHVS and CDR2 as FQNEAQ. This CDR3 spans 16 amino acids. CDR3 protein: CASSLVAGSPQIKQYF. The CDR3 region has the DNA TGTGCCAGCAGCTTAGTGGCGGGAAGTCCACAGATAAAGCAGTATTTT.

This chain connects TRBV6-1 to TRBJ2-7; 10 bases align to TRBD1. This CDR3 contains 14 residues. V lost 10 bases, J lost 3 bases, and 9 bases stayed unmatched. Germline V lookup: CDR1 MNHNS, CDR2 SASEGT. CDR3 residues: CATERDRGLYEQYF. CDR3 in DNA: TGTGCCACGGAGCGGGACAGGGGACTCTACGAGCAGTACTTC.

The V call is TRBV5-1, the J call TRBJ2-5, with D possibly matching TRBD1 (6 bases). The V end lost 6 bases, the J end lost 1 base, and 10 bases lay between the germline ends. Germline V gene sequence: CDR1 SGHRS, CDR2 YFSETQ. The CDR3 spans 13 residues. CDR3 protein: CASTGELQETQYF. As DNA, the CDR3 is TGCGCCAGCACAGGGGAACTCCAAGAGACCCAGTACTTC.

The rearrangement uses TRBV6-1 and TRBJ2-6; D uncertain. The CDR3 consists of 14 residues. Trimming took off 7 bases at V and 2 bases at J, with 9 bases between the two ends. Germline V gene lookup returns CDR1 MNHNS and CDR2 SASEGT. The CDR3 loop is CASKLSTGANVLTF. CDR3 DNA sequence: TGTGCCAGCAAGTTGAGCACTGGGGCCAACGTCCTGACTTTC.

CDR3 bases: TGTGCCAGCAGCCCCCCAGGGATCACTGAAGCTTTCTTT. Protein: CASSPPGITEAFF. The chain couples TRBV5-6 to TRBJ1-1, with D possibly being TRBD1 (5 bases). V lost 4 bases and J 4 bases, leaving 11 bases between the germline ends. CDR1 SGHDT and CDR2 YYEEEE come from the germline V gene. The CDR3 has 13 residues. Based on the CDR3 plus reference TRBV5-6 and TRBJ1-1, the full variable domain is DAGVTQSPTHLIKTRGQQVTLRCSPKSGHDTVSWYQQALGQGPQFIFQYYEEEERQRGNFPDRFSGHQFPNYSSELNVNALLLGDSALYLCASSPPGITEAFFGQGTRLTVV.

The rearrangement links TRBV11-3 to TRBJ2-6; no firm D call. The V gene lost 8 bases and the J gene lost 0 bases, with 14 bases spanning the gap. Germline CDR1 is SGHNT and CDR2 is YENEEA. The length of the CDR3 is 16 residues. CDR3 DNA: TGTGCCAGCCGCGGTGGCGGAAGCTCTGGGGCCAACGTCCTGACTTTC. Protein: CASRGGGSSGANVLTF. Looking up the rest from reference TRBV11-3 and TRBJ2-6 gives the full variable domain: EAGVVQSPRYKIIEKKQPVAFWCNPISGHNTLYWYLQNLGQGPELLIRYENEEAVDDSQLPKDRFSAERLKGVDSTLKIQPAELGDSAVYLCASRGGGSSGANVLTFGAGSRLTVL.